This passage covers 2 T cell receptor beta chains from one sample sequenced in a study of beta chain features in type 1 diabetes. Study conclusions and caveats: TCRB CDR3s from Type 1 diabetes patients were moderately but significantly shorter in all four CD4+ subsets.

The investigators reverse transcribed all of the isolated RNA, so they sequenced expressed TCRB transcripts. Some clones are missing from TCRdb's copy, which holds only in-frame ones; the method was immunoSEQ multiplex PCR. The sample includes some 330,000 clones, roughly 12% of them seen just once. These TCRs' antigens remain unknown. The sample consisted of naive CD4+ T cells from blood. All receptors derive from a woman younger than 30 with type 1 diabetes.

The chain combines TRBV7-9 with TRBJ2-6; tentatively, D is TRBD2 (5 bases). The CDR3 length is 14 residues. V gave up 8 bases and J gave up 2 bases, with 10 bases separating them. In germline, CDR1 is SEHNR, CDR2 FQNEAQ (reference sequence). As DNA, the CDR3 is TGTGCCAGCGCGGCGGGCCCTGGGGCCAACGTCCTGACTTTC. Translating gives CASAAGPGANVLTF.

This clone showed up just a few times. The chain employs TRBV29-1 and TRBJ1-1; 8 bases map to TRBD1. This CDR3 has 15 amino acids. V shed 1 base and J 0 bases; nucleotides not matched to a gene: 4. The germline CDR1 and CDR2 sequences are SQVTM and ANQGSEA. Here the CDR3 DNA reads TGCAGCGTTGAAGCCAGGGGGCGTTTGAACACTGAAGCTTTCTTT. Its translation: CSVEARGRLNTEAFF. The entire variable domain, with the rest obtained from reference TRBV29-1 and TRBJ1-1, is as follows: SAVISQKPSRDICQRGTSLTIQCQVDSQVTMMFWYRQQPGQSLTLIATANQGSEATYESGFVIDKFPISRPNLTFSTLTVSNMSPEDSSIYLCSVEARGRLNTEAFFGQGTRLTVV.